These 28 T cell receptor beta chains came from one sample sequenced in a study of blood T cell repertoires in COVID-19 (TCRdb year 2020). Receptor amplification or capture employed the immunoSEQ multiplex PCR assay. This immuneACCESS table, as held by TCRdb, lists in-frame sequences with V and J called but not all clones. Of the missing ones, under half trace to an unresolved V gene in checked studies; the others have no known cause. This sample holds roughly 62,000 clones; 65% to 85% were observed only once. The ten largest clones capture around 25% of the sample. The sequenced material came from peripheral blood. The receptors here all came from a human donor in a cohort sampled during active COVID-19.

The chain links TRBV28 to TRBJ2-5, with 13 positions matching TRBD2. The junction had 6 bases not matched to a gene; V was cut back by 6 bases and J by 5 bases. The CDR3 totals 15 residues. The V gene's germline CDR1 is MDHEN and CDR2 SYDVKM. CDR3 DNA: TGTGCCAGCAGAAGACTAGCGGGAGGATGGGAGACCCAGTACTTC. Protein product: CASRRLAGGWETQYF. Based on the CDR3 plus reference TRBV28 and TRBJ2-5, the full variable domain is DVKVTQSSRYLVKRTGEKVFLECVQDMDHENMFWYRQDPGLGLRLIYFSYDVKMKEKGDIPEGYSVSREKKERFSLILESASTNQTSMYLCASRRLAGGWETQYFGPGTRLLVL.

The CDR3: CASSFIQGSTDTQYF. For the CDR3, the DNA is TGTGCCAGCAGTTTTATCCAGGGTAGCACAGATACGCAGTATTTT. V and J are TRBV27 and TRBJ2-3; perhaps TRBD1 as D (5 bases). Deletions cut 3 bases from V and 0 bases from J, with 10 bases between. The CDR3 runs 15 residues. Germline CDR1 reads MNHEY; CDR2 reads SMNVEV (reference sequence).

A few counts support this clone. The chain joins TRBV4-3 to TRBJ2-3; 11 bases are shared with TRBD2. The germline V gene has CDR1 LGHNA and CDR2 YSLEER. J lost 3 bases, V lost 0 bases, and 2 bases had no gene match. The CDR3 covers 16 residues. Here the CDR3 DNA reads TGCGCCAGCAGCCAAGATTTAGCGGGGGGGACAGATACGCAGTATTTT. Encoded protein: CASSQDLAGGTDTQYF.

V usage is TRBV11-2 and J usage is TRBJ1-2; D is uncertain. The V end lost 2 bases, the J end lost 5 bases, and 9 bases lay between the germline ends. Per the germline V gene, CDR1 is SGHAT and CDR2 is FQNNGV. This CDR3 region has 13 residues. This chain's CDR3 is CASSLYPEYGYTF. Written as DNA, the CDR3 is TGTGCCAGCAGCTTATACCCTGAGTATGGCTACACCTTC.

V is TRBV30 and J is TRBJ1-1, with D perhaps matching TRBD1 (5 bases). The germline V gene encodes CDR1 GTSNPN and CDR2 SVGIG (reference sequence). The CDR3 has 11 residues. V lost 5 bases and J lost 10, with 14 bases in between. CDR3 DNA sequence: TGTGCCTGGGGGGGGAGTGTCGTAGCTTTCTTT. Amino acids: CAWGGSVVAFF.

V and J are TRBV7-3 and TRBJ2-1, with D unclear. The germline gives CDR1 SGHTA, CDR2 FQGTGA. The CDR3 contains 14 residues. The germline V and J ends were trimmed by 5 bases and 3 bases, with 11 bases remaining between them. CDR3 sequence reads: CASSAYADYNEQFF. CDR3 DNA sequence: TGTGCCAGCAGCGCGTACGCGGACTACAATGAGCAGTTCTTC.

In this sample, this clone turned up once. The V call is TRBV4-1, the J call TRBJ1-4, with D perhaps TRBD1 (6 bases). CDR1 is MGHRA, CDR2 YSYEKL, per germline. With 5 bases removed from V and 7 bases from J, the gap between germline ends came to 20 bases. CDR3 length equals 16 residues. CDR3 region: CASSFGPPGAGEKLFF. Written as DNA, the CDR3 is TGCGCCAGCAGCTTTGGGCCACCAGGGGCGGGTGAAAAACTGTTTTTT.

The chain recombines TRBV19 with TRBJ1-5, with a possible D match to TRBD1 (5 bases). Germline-derived CDR1 and CDR2 are LNHDA and SQIVND (reference sequence). This CDR3 region has 18 residues. Trimming shortened V by 5 bases and J by 1 base, and 21 bases separated the two germline ends. The CDR3 sequence is CASSRKPGDWVSNQPQHF. CDR3 in DNA: TGTGCCAGTAGTCGCAAACCGGGGGATTGGGTGAGCAATCAGCCCCAGCATTTT.

This rearrangement joins TRBV19 to TRBJ1-2; 9 nucleotides align to TRBD1. Germline V gene data show CDR1 as LNHDA and CDR2 as SQIVND (reference sequence). V shed 8 bases, J shed 8 bases, and the junction held 18 bases outside the gene matches. The CDR3 covers 16 residues. In DNA form, the CDR3 reads TGTGCCAGTCATAGGAAGATGGACAGGGGAACTGGCGGCTACACCTTC. Its translation: CASHRKMDRGTGGYTF.

The chain joins TRBV2 to TRBJ2-1, with 14 bases that match TRBD2. The germline CDR1 and CDR2 sequences are SNHLY and FYNNEI. The CDR3 consists of 14 residues. Trimming took 6 bases from V and 11 from J; bases not matched to a gene: 6. This CDR3 reads CASRGGTSGGKQFF. Written as DNA, the CDR3 is TGTGCCAGCAGAGGCGGGACTAGCGGGGGAAAGCAGTTCTTC.

The chain recombines TRBV7-8 with TRBJ2-5; TRBD1 aligns across 10 bases. V lost 4 bases, J lost 5 bases, and 4 bases stayed unmatched. Germline V gene lookup returns CDR1 SGHVS and CDR2 FQNEAQ. CDR3 length: 14 amino acids. CDR3 in amino acids: CASSWDRGQETQYF. The CDR3 DNA follows: TGTGCCAGCAGCTGGGACAGGGGCCAGGAGACCCAGTACTTC.

The V and J genes are TRBV3-1 (or the pseudogene TRBV3-2) and TRBJ1-5; possibly TRBD1 for D (5 bases). Trimming stripped 3 bases from V and 4 bases from J, with 10 bases between. CDR3 length: 14 amino acids. Germline-derived CDR1 and CDR2 are LGHDT and YNNKEL (reference sequence). The CDR3 region has the DNA TGTGCCAGCAGCCATGGAGACAGAAATCAGCCCCAGCATTTT. This encodes CASSHGDRNQPQHF.

This clone rates as medium-sized. The chain uses TRBV29-1 and TRBJ2-7, with 8 bases matching TRBD1. CDR1 is SQVTM, CDR2 ANQGSEA, per germline. The CDR3 spans 12 residues. Trimming at V came to 7 bases and at J to 2 bases, leaving 4 bases not matched to a gene. Here the CDR3 reads CSARTGPYEQYF. As DNA, the CDR3 is TGCAGCGCCCGGACAGGGCCCTACGAGCAGTACTTC.

The V and J genes are TRBV7-2 and TRBJ1-1, with D uncertain. Germline V gene sequence: CDR1 SGHTA, CDR2 FQGNSA. The V end was cut by 5 bases, the J end by 4 bases, with 17 bases between. The length of the CDR3 is 15 residues. DNA of the CDR3: TGTGCCAGCAGCCCCCCTATATGGGAGGGCACTGAAGCTTTCTTT. Translation: CASSPPIWEGTEAFF.

V and J are TRBV7-9 and TRBJ1-2; D is ambiguous. Germline V gene lookup returns CDR1 SEHNR and CDR2 FQNEAQ (reference sequence). Trimming cost V 1 base and J 5 bases, with 8 bases left between them. CDR3 length equals 13 residues. The CDR3 protein is CASSLDGAYGYTF. The CDR3 DNA sequence: TGTGCCAGCAGCTTAGACGGAGCTTATGGCTACACCTTC. Together with reference TRBV7-9 and TRBJ1-2, the CDR3 gives the full variable domain: DTGVSQNPRHKITKRGQNVTFRCDPISEHNRLYWYRQTLGQGPEFLTYFQNEAQLEKSRLLSDRFSAERPKGSFSTLEIQRTEQGDSAMYLCASSLDGAYGYTFGSGTRLTVV.

The chain uses TRBV5-1 and TRBJ2-1; a possible D gene is TRBD2 (5 bases). Looked up from germline, CDR1 is SGHRS and CDR2 is YFSETQ. The CDR3 sequence is 16 residues long. V lost 0 bases to trimming and J lost 1 base, with 11 bases between them. CDR3 amino acids: CASSLGGRASYNEQFF. The CDR3 coding sequence is TGCGCCAGCAGCTTGGGAGGGCGGGCGTCCTACAATGAGCAGTTCTTC.

J is TRBJ2-1 and V is TRBV7-9, with a tentative D call TRBD2 (5 bases). Trimming removed 1 base at V and 7 bases at J, with 11 bases between. Germline CDR1 reads SEHNR; CDR2 reads FQNEAQ (reference sequence). The CDR3 totals 14 residues. The CDR3 DNA reads as TGTGCCAGCAGCTTAGTGGCTAGCTGGAATGAGCAGTTCTTC. Residues: CASSLVASWNEQFF.

The CDR3 sequence is CASSQSQRSNEKLFF. The CDR3 coding sequence is TGCGCCAGCAGTCAATCTCAACGGTCTAATGAAAAACTGTTTTTT. The chain joins TRBV4-1 to TRBJ1-4; D unresolved. The CDR3 loop spans 15 amino acids. The V gene's germline CDR1 is MGHRA and CDR2 YSYEKL. Trimming cost V 6 bases and J 3 bases, with 14 bases left between them.

The V and J genes are TRBV3-1 (or the pseudogene TRBV3-2) and TRBJ1-2; TRBD1 might be the D (5 bases). There are 15 residues in the CDR3. The V gene lost 4 bases and the J gene lost 7 bases, with 19 bases spanning the gap. The germline V gene has CDR1 LGHDT and CDR2 YNNKEL (reference sequence). The CDR3 protein is CASSLPVGGVSGYTF. Here the CDR3 DNA reads TGTGCCAGCAGCCTCCCCGTCGGAGGGGTGAGTGGCTACACCTTC.

The chain joins TRBV9 to TRBJ2-5; 9 bases are a match to TRBD2. Germline values: CDR1 SGDLS, CDR2 YYNGEE. The CDR3 spans 14 residues. The V and J ends lost 4 bases and 2 bases, in that order; junction bases with no gene match: 3. CDR3: CASSLGLAQETQYF. The CDR3 coding sequence is TGTGCCAGCAGCCTAGGACTAGCGCAAGAGACCCAGTACTTC.

The rearrangement uses TRBV7-6 and TRBJ2-1, with D tentatively TRBD2 (5 bases). V shed 5 bases and J shed 4 bases, with 15 bases lying between them. This CDR3 contains 15 residues. Per germline, CDR1 SGHVS and CDR2 FNYEAQ. CDR3 residues: CASSPFSGGYNEQFF. The CDR3 DNA sequence: TGTGCCAGCAGCCCCTTCAGCGGCGGTTACAATGAGCAGTTCTTC.

The rearrangement uses TRBV7-9 and TRBJ2-5; D might be TRBD2 (5 bases). The germline V gene has CDR1 SEHNR and CDR2 FQNEAQ (reference sequence). This CDR3 is 15 amino acids long. Trimming pared 4 bases from V and 5 bases from J, leaving 17 bases between. CDR3 nucleotide sequence: TGTGCCAGCAGCTCCGGTTTATCAAGAGGGGAGACCCAGTACTTC. Encoded protein: CASSSGLSRGETQYF.

This rearrangement joins TRBV28 to TRBJ1-6; 8 bases are shared with TRBD1. The CDR3 is made up of 16 amino acids. Germline trimming cut 5 bases from V and 3 bases from J; bases unmatched to any gene: 6. Germline V gene sequence: CDR1 MDHEN, CDR2 SYDVKM. For the CDR3, the DNA is TGTGCCAGCAGTACCGGGACAGGCCTCTATAATTCACCCCTCCACTTT. Its protein is CASSTGTGLYNSPLHF.

The chain recombines TRBV18 with TRBJ2-3; D may be TRBD2 (5 bases). Germline V gene data show CDR1 as KGHSH and CDR2 as LQKENI. This CDR3 region has 13 residues. V shed 5 bases and J shed 6 bases, with 12 bases lying between them. DNA for the CDR3: TGTGCCAGCTCATTTGCGGGTGTGGATACGCAGTATTTT. Translation gives CASSFAGVDTQYF.

The chain has TRBV18 and TRBJ2-1; maybe TRBD2 (6 bases). Per germline, CDR1 KGHSH and CDR2 LQKENI. The CDR3 totals 19 residues. The germline V and J ends were trimmed by 6 bases and 4 bases, with 28 bases remaining between them. Written as DNA, the CDR3 is TGTGCCAGCTCTCTGAAGGAGGGCCGAACCTCCATCTTATACAATGAGCAGTTCTTC. This codes for CASSLKEGRTSILYNEQFF.

This chain connects TRBV6-6 to TRBJ1-5; D might be TRBD1 (6 bases). The CDR3 is made up of 12 amino acids. CDR1 and CDR2 (germline): MNHNY, SVGAGI (reference sequence). V gave up 6 bases and J gave up 5 bases, with 8 bases separating them. In nucleotides, the CDR3 is TGTGCCAGCAGGCCAGGGGATCAGCCCCAGCATTTT. Translating gives CASRPGDQPQHF.

The rearrangement joins TRBV14 to TRBJ2-7; 7 bases fit TRBD2. The CDR3 spans 14 residues. The junction had 9 bases not matched to a gene; V was cut back by 6 bases and J by 4 bases. Germline values: CDR1 SGHDN, CDR2 FVKESK. CDR3 sequence: CASRAGRGHYEQYF. DNA of the CDR3: TGTGCCAGCAGGGCAGGGAGGGGCCATTACGAGCAGTACTTC.

The chain employs TRBV6-5 and TRBJ2-1; D is possibly TRBD1 (6 bases). The CDR3 has 15 amino acids. Germline lookup yields CDR1 MNHEY and CDR2 SVGAGI. Deletions cut 10 bases from V and 14 bases from J, with 30 bases between. The CDR3 loop reads CATLDVYRDKKDEFF. Written as DNA, the CDR3 is TGTGCCACCCTTGACGTGTACCGGGACAAGAAGGATGAGTTCTTC.